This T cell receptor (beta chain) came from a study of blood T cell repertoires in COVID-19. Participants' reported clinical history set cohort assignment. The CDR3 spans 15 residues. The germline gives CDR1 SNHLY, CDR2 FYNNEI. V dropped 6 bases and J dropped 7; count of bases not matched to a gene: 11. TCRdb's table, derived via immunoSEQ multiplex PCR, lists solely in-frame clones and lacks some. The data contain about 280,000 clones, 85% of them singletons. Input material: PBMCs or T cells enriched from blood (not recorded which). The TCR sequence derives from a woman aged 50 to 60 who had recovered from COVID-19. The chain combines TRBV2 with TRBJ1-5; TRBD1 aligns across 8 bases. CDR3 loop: CASSWTGHGGQPQHF. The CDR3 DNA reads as TGTGCCAGCAGCTGGACAGGGCACGGCGGGCAGCCCCAGCATTTT.